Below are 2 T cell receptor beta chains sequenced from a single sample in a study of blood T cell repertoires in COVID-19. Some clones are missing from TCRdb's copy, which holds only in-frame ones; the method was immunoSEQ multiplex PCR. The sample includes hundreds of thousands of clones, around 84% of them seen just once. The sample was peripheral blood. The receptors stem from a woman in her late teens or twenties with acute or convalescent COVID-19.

CDR3 loop: CASSQDLLAGGDEQFF. The CDR3 DNA is TGCGCCAGCAGCCAAGATTTACTAGCGGGGGGGGATGAGCAGTTCTTC. The V gene is TRBV4-1, the J gene TRBJ2-1, with 13 positions matching TRBD2. Germline assignment: CDR1 MGHRA and CDR2 YSYEKL. The J segment lost 8 bases and the V segment lost 0 bases, leaving 4 bases of the junction unmatched. The CDR3 has 16 amino acids.

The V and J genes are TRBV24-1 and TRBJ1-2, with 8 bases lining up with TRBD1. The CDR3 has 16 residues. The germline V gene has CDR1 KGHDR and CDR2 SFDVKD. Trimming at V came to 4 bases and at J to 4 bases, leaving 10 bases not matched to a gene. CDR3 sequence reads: CATSEPGTGPLYGYTF. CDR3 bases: TGTGCCACCAGTGAACCCGGGACAGGACCTCTCTATGGCTACACCTTC.